These T cell receptor beta chains were read from a single sample in a study of T cell responses to AZD1222 COVID-19 vaccine. Sequenced by immunoSEQ multiplex PCR; TCRdb stores in-frame clones only, minus some. The sample includes approximately 88,000 clones, around 90% of them seen just once. The material was peripheral blood, obtained 28 days after the second AZD1222 dose. Receptors were obtained from an adult who received the AZD1222 COVID-19 vaccine. Both conserved end residues are part of each CDR3. The D gene is left open where the match is weak. The size of a clone is reported for some rows only, either as once, few or many, or as a class for expanded clones.

D | size | J | V | DNA | CDR3
NA | NA | TRBJ1-4 | TRBV2 | TGTGCCAGCTCGTACAGGAGAACCGAAAAACTGTTTTTT | CASSYRRTEKLFF
TRBD2 | NA | TRBJ2-1 | TRBV7-2 | TGTGCCAGCAGCTTAGCACCACTAGCGGGGGGCAATGAGCAGTTCTTC | CASSLAPLAGGNEQFF
NA | NA | TRBJ1-4 | TRBV7-2 | TGTGCCAGCAGCTCCGAGGGGGGTAATGAAAAACTGTTTTTT | CASSSEGGNEKLFF
NA | once | TRBJ1-2 | TRBV19 | TGTGCCAGTAGTCTCGTGGACAGACGGGATGGCTACACCTTC | CASSLVDRRDGYTF
NA | NA | TRBJ1-5 | TRBV6-1 | TGTGCCAGCAGTGAAAGGCGCGGGCTTAGCAATCAGCCCCAGCATTTT | CASSERRGLSNQPQHF
TRBD2 | NA | TRBJ2-5 | TRBV5-1 | TGCGCCAGCAGCTCCGACCCGACTAGCGGAATAGGGACCCAGTACTTC | CASSSDPTSGIGTQYF
NA | NA | TRBJ1-2 | TRBV5-6 | TGTGCCAGCAGCTTATGGACGGTAGCTAACTATGGCTACACCTTC | CASSLWTVANYGYTF
NA | NA | TRBJ1-5 | TRBV30 | TGTGCCTGGAGTGCCCAGGGTCTAGGCAATCAGCCCCAGCATTTT | CAWSAQGLGNQPQHF
NA | NA | TRBJ1-2 | TRBV5-6 | TGTGCCAGCAGCTTACGGGCGGCACAGGGCTACACCTTC | CASSLRAAQGYTF
NA | NA | TRBJ1-5 | TRBV5-6 | TGTGCCAGCAGCTTTAGGCCAGGGGGCAATCAGCCCCAGCATTTT | CASSFRPGGNQPQHF
TRBD1 | NA | TRBJ1-1 | TRBV18 | TGTGCCAGCTCACTAGGGACAGGGATGAACACTGAAGCTTTCTTT | CASSLGTGMNTEAFF
TRBD1 | once | TRBJ1-6 | TRBV10-3 | TGTGCCATCCGGGACAGTTATAATTCACCCCTCCACTTT | CAIRDSYNSPLHF
NA | NA | TRBJ2-3 | TRBV4-1 | TGCGCCAGCAGCCAAGTTCCGGGGGCTGGAGTTGCAGATACGCAGTATTTT | CASSQVPGAGVADTQYF
NA | NA | TRBJ1-2 | TRBV18 | TGTGCCAGCTCACCACCCCGGGGGCCTAACTATGGCTACACCTTC | CASSPPRGPNYGYTF